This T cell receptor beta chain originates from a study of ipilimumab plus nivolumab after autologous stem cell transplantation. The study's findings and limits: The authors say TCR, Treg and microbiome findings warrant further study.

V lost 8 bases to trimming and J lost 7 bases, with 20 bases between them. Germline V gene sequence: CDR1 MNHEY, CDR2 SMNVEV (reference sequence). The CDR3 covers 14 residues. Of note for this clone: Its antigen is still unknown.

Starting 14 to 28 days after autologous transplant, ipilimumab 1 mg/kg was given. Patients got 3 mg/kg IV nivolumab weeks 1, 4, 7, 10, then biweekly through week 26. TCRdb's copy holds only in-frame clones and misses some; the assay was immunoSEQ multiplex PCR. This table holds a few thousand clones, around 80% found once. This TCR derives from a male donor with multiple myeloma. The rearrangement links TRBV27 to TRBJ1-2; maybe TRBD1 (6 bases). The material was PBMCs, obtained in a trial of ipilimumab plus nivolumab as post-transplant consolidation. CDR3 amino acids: CASGSRGALSGYTF. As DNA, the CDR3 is TGTGCCAGCGGAAGTAGGGGGGCCCTCTCTGGCTACACCTTC.